This is a list of T cell receptor beta chains from one sample in a study of cytomegalovirus exposure and HLA in healthy donors. The repertoire was sequenced with immunoSEQ multiplex PCR; TCRdb's copy has only in-frame clones and lacks some. The table records around 140,000 clones, around 65% of them present only once. The sequenced material came from PBMCs. The receptors were sampled from a male donor in good health and CMV-seronegative. Each CDR3 is given with its conserved first and last residue. A D gene is named only where the DNA matches it firmly. Clone sizes are given selectively: once, few, many, or a class where the clone is expanded.

>few|TRBV10-3|TRBJ2-7|-
TGTGCCACCCGCGGGGACAGCAGCTACGAGCAGTACTTC
CATRGDSSYEQYF
>once|TRBV27|TRBJ2-4|TRBD2
TGTGCCAGCCCCCGGGGGCGGGGGGGCGGGGCCAAAAACATTCAGTACTTC
CASPRGRGGGAKNIQYF
>few|TRBV6-5|TRBJ1-2|-
TGTGCCAGCAGCTCCTCTCGGGGACTCTATGGCTACACCTTC
CASSSSRGLYGYTF
>few|TRBV6-5|TRBJ2-7|-
TGTGCCTCCTCACCGGGTGCCTACGAGCAGTACTTC
CASSPGAYEQYF
>-|TRBV14|TRBJ1-1|TRBD1
TGTGCCAGCAGCCTCCCCAGGGGGCTGTCTGCTGAAGCTTTCTTT
CASSLPRGLSAEAFF
>-|TRBV7-3|TRBJ2-7|TRBD2
TGTGCCAGCAGAACACCTGGACTAGCGGGGGTGATCGAGCAGTACTTC
CASRTPGLAGVIEQYF
>few|TRBV7-3|TRBJ2-5|TRBD2
TGTGCCAGCAGCCCGGGACTAGCGGGGGGGCCGGAAGAGACCCAGTACTTC
CASSPGLAGGPEETQYF
>few|TRBV5-4|TRBJ2-7|-
TGTGCCAGCAGCAGTTTAGGGGAACCCTACGAGCAGTACTTC
CASSSLGEPYEQYF
>-|TRBV30|TRBJ2-2|TRBD1
TGTGCCTGGAGCTCGACAGGGGGCACCGGGGAGCTGTTTTTT
CAWSSTGGTGELFF
>-|TRBV7-3|TRBJ2-3|-
TGTGCCAGCAGCTCCTCTAGCACAGATACGCAGTATTTT
CASSSSSTDTQYF
>-|TRBV27|TRBJ2-7|TRBD2
TGTGCCAGCAGTTTACAGACTGGGACTAGCGGGTCCTACGAGCAGTACTTC
CASSLQTGTSGSYEQYF
>-|TRBV6-6|TRBJ1-1|TRBD1
TGTGCCAGCAGGGGACAGGGGGCGGGGAGCACTGAAGCTTTCTTT
CASRGQGAGSTEAFF
>-|TRBV4-1|TRBJ2-6|TRBD2
TGCGCCAGCACCCCGGGGGGGCTTGGGGCCAACGTCCTGACTTTC
CASTPGGLGANVLTF
>-|TRBV9|TRBJ2-5|TRBD2
TGTGCCAGCAGCCCCGGGGGTAGCGGGGGGGCCCGGGAGACCCAGTACTTC
CASSPGGSGGARETQYF
>few|TRBV19|TRBJ2-5|TRBD2
TGTGCCAGTAGTATGACGGGCGGGGGGCCCCAAGAGACCCAGTACTTC
CASSMTGGGPQETQYF
>-|TRBV10-3|TRBJ2-4|-
TGTGCCATCAGTGAGAGGTCGGGAGAAAACATTCAGTACTTC
CAISERSGENIQYF
>-|TRBV11-2|TRBJ2-3|TRBD2
TGTGCCAGCAGCTTAAAGCGGGGGGTGGATACGCAGTATTTT
CASSLKRGVDTQYF
>-|TRBV28|TRBJ1-1|-
TGTGCCAGCAGACCCATCCAATCGGCAGGGTCATGGAAAACTTTCTTT
CASRPIQSAGSWKTFF
>-|TRBV6-5|TRBJ1-1|TRBD1
TGTGCCAGCAGTTCGTTAGACAGGGGGGGTGCTTTCTTT
CASSSLDRGGAFF
>-|TRBV10-1|TRBJ2-7|TRBD1
TGCGCCAGCAGTGTCCCGGACAGGGAAAACGAGCAGTACTTC
CASSVPDRENEQYF
>few|TRBV27|TRBJ2-2|-
TGTGCCAGCAGTTTAGTCTTAGACAGAGCGAACACCGGGGAGCTGTTTTTT
CASSLVLDRANTGELFF
>-|TRBV4-1|TRBJ2-7|TRBD1
TGCGCCAGCAGCCAAGGAGAGTTCAGGGGGCGCAGGACCGGAGACGAGCAGTACTTC
CASSQGEFRGRRTGDEQYF
>-|TRBV6-1|TRBJ1-3|-
TGTGCCAGCAGCAGAGAGGTCTCTGGAAACACCATATATTTT
CASSREVSGNTIYF
>-|TRBV7-7|TRBJ2-7|TRBD1
TGTGCCAGCAGCTTAGCCGGGACAGGGTACGAGCAGTACTTC
CASSLAGTGYEQYF
>once|TRBV2|TRBJ2-5|TRBD1
TGTGCCAGCGGGGAAGACAGGGGATCACAAGAGACCCAGTACTTC
CASGEDRGSQETQYF
>-|TRBV4-1|TRBJ2-3|TRBD2
TGCGCCAGCAGCCAATGGGAGCGGGGGAGAACAGATACGCAGTATTTT
CASSQWERGRTDTQYF
>-|TRBV4-3|TRBJ1-6|TRBD1
TGCGCCAGCAGCCACGGGAGGGGACAGGGATCACCCCTCCACTTT
CASSHGRGQGSPLHF
>-|TRBV19|TRBJ1-1|TRBD1
TGTGCCAGTATGCTCCGACAGGGCTTGGACACTGAAGCTTTCTTT
CASMLRQGLDTEAFF
>-|TRBV7-3|TRBJ1-2|TRBD1
TGTGCCAGCAGCTCGGGACAGGGTAGCCATGGCTACACCTTC
CASSSGQGSHGYTF
>-|TRBV5-8|TRBJ1-5|-
TGTGCCAGCAGCTTGGAAGGACGCAGGGGTCAGCCCCAGCATTTT
CASSLEGRRGQPQHF
>-|TRBV21-1|TRBJ2-7|-
TGTGCCAGCAGCAAAGTAGAGACACGCTACGAGCAGTACTTC
CASSKVETRYEQYF
>few|TRBV7-9|TRBJ1-1|-
TGTGCCAGCAGCTTCGTAGGAGGGCTGGCGGGGACTGAAGCTTTCTTT
CASSFVGGLAGTEAFF
>few|TRBV29-1|TRBJ1-2|-
TGCAGCGTTGAAACCTACGGTCAGGGGTCGGCCTATGGCTACACCTTC
CSVETYGQGSAYGYTF